The 16 T cell receptor beta chains presented below share a single source sample, sequenced in a study of blood T cells in healthy people across ages. Alongside a J-beta primer mix, a sample-barcoded 5' primer served in a second PCR lasting about 7 to 12 cycles. TCRdb fed the 5' RACE reads into MiXCR, producing one record per CDR3 protein. The sample includes 630,000 or so distinct CDR3 sequences, under 30% of them seen just once. The specimen was blood. The receptors were sampled from an elderly woman in good health.

The table lists this clonotype with many counts. A single base separates this from a much larger clone, so it may be a read error. This chain joins TRBV7-2 and TRBJ1-2; 10 bases map to TRBD1. The CDR3 has 14 amino acids. V trimming: 4 bases; J trimming: 6 bases; junction bases outside the gene matches: 5. Germline V lookup: CDR1 SGHTA, CDR2 FQGNSA. The CDR3 region has the DNA TGTGCCAGCAGCTGCGACAGGGGGCAGAATGGCTACACCTTC. Its protein is CASSCDRGQNGYTF.

This clonotype came up a few times. This sequence joins TRBV13 and TRBJ1-6; 10 bases line up with TRBD1. The CDR3 runs 16 residues. The germline V gene encodes CDR1 PRHDT and CDR2 FYEKMQ (reference sequence). V gave up 5 bases and J gave up 3 bases; unmatched junction bases: 4. The CDR3 loop reads CASSRRTGGYNSPLHF. CDR3 nucleotides: TGTGCCAGCAGCCGGAGGACAGGGGGCTATAATTCACCCCTCCACTTT.

This clonotype was found a few times. This rearrangement joins TRBV11-1 to TRBJ2-2; D unresolved. With 5 bases removed from V and 4 bases from J, the gap between germline ends came to 17 bases. The CDR3 is made up of 16 amino acids. Germline V gene data show CDR1 as SGHAT and CDR2 as FQDESV (reference sequence). CDR3 protein: CASSASTWKSTGELFF. In nucleotides, the CDR3 is TGTGCCAGCAGCGCCTCGACATGGAAGAGCACCGGGGAGCTGTTTTTT.

The chain has TRBV27 and TRBJ2-2; D remains unclear. The ends were cut back, 3 bases at V and 4 bases at J, with 15 bases in the middle. CDR3 length: 16 residues. Germline lookup yields CDR1 MNHEY and CDR2 SMNVEV (reference sequence). The chain's CDR3 is CASSFSGSKGTGELFF. The CDR3 DNA reads TGTGCCAGCAGTTTCTCCGGGTCAAAAGGCACCGGGGAGCTGTTTTTT.

This clonotype appeared many times. The CDR3 DNA follows: TGCAGTGCTCACGGGGGGTCCCCCTACAATGAGCAGTTCTTC. Protein: CSAHGGSPYNEQFF. The rearrangement uses TRBV20-1 and TRBJ2-1, with 7 bases aligning to TRBD2. Germline-derived CDR1 and CDR2 are DFQATT and SNEGSKA (reference sequence). The CDR3 totals 14 residues. J gave up 2 bases and V 5 bases, and 6 bases lay outside the gene matches.

This clonotype was seen at least ten times. With a much larger clone just one base away, this may be a read error. V is TRBV20-1 and J is TRBJ2-7; 9 bases fit TRBD2. Germline-derived CDR1 and CDR2 are DFQATT and SNEGSKA (reference sequence). Germline trimming cut 6 bases from V and 2 bases from J; bases unmatched to any gene: 17. This CDR3 spans 17 amino acids. This CDR3 is CSAVPGLRAGGAYEQYF. CDR3 in DNA: TGCAGTGCCGTCCCCGGTTTGCGAGCGGGGGGAGCCTACGAGCAGTACTTC.

The table lists this clonotype with a few counts. The gene calls are TRBV5-4 and TRBJ2-5; 15 bases are shared with TRBD2. Germline values: CDR1 SGHNT, CDR2 YYREEE (reference sequence). V trimming: 1 base; J trimming: 11 bases; junction bases outside the gene matches: 15. The CDR3 runs 18 residues. The CDR3 here is CASSLLQGLAGGSGEQYF. Written as DNA, the CDR3 is TGTGCCAGCAGCTTGCTGCAGGGACTAGCGGGGGGCAGCGGGGAGCAGTACTTC. The variable domain in full, with the rest retrieved from reference TRBV5-4 and TRBJ2-5, is ETGVTQSPTHLIKTRGQQVTLRCSSQSGHNTVSWYQQALGQGPQFIFQYYREEENGRGNFPPRFSGLQFPNYSSELNVNALELDDSALYLCASSLLQGLAGGSGEQYFGPGTRLLVL.

Worth noting for this clonotype: A much larger clone is a single base away; this may be a read error. The rearrangement links TRBV2 to TRBJ2-5; tentatively, D is TRBD1 or TRBD2 (5 bases each). The DNA end favors TRBJ2-7, so the J call may be wrong. Germline V gives CDR1 SNHLY, CDR2 FYNNEI. The CDR3 runs 13 residues. CDR3 residues: CASGRGRGYEQYF. The CDR3 nucleotides read TGTGCCAGCGGAAGGGGACGGGGCTACGAGCAGTACTTC.

This clonotype was observed a few times. J is TRBJ2-1 and V is TRBV5-1, with TRBD2 matching over 13 bases. V lost 4 bases, J lost 2 bases, and 9 bases stayed unmatched. The germline V gene encodes CDR1 SGHRS and CDR2 YFSETQ. This CDR3 contains 18 residues. The CDR3 DNA sequence: TGCGCCAGCAGCGCTGGAGGACTAGCGGGGGACCCCTACAATGAGCAGTTCTTC. It yields the protein CASSAGGLAGDPYNEQFF.

This chain joins TRBV12-5 and TRBJ1-1; 8 bases match TRBD1. With 4 bases clipped from V and 0 bases from J, the junction kept 7 bases outside the gene matches. Germline CDR1 and CDR2: LGHNT and FRNRAP. This CDR3 spans 16 amino acids. The CDR3 nucleotides read TGTGCTAGTGGTTACCGGGACAGGTTCATGAACACTGAAGCTTTCTTT. Its protein product is CASGYRDRFMNTEAFF.

This clonotype has at least ten counts. CDR3 protein: CASNSRQGAWEQYF. The CDR3 DNA reads as TGTGCCAGCAATTCTAGACAGGGGGCTTGGGAGCAGTACTTC. The chain has TRBV6-1 and TRBJ2-7, with 10 positions matching TRBD1. With V trimmed by 7 bases and J by 7 bases, 10 bases remained unmatched. CDR1 and CDR2 (germline): MNHNS, SASEGT. The CDR3 runs 14 residues.

The chain uses TRBV6-2 or TRBV6-3 and TRBJ1-5; no reliable D call. This CDR3 is 14 amino acids long. Trimming removed 6 bases from V and 7 bases from J, with 16 bases in between. Per the germline V gene, CDR1 is MNHEY and CDR2 is SVGEGT. The CDR3 is CASRKGNSGQPQHF. The CDR3 nucleotides read TGTGCCAGCAGAAAGGGTAATTCCGGCCAGCCCCAGCATTTT.

This clonotype was recorded at least ten times. V gene TRBV29-1 combines with J gene TRBJ2-7; D tentatively fits TRBD1 or TRBD2 (5 bases each). Germline V gene sequence: CDR1 SQVTM, CDR2 ANQGSEA. Trimming took 7 bases from V and 5 from J, leaving 21 bases between them. The CDR3 runs 14 residues. The DNA for the CDR3 is TGCAGCGGCTCTCAGGGACCGGCCGGGGACGAGCAGTACTTC. This sequence encodes CSGSQGPAGDEQYF.

This clonotype appeared a few times. A clone one base away is much larger, so this may be a read error. The chain employs TRBV6-1 and TRBJ2-5; D ambiguous. The germline V and J ends were trimmed by 1 base and 11 bases, with 14 bases remaining between them. The CDR3 has 13 amino acids. The V gene's germline CDR1 is MNHNS and CDR2 SASEGT. CDR3: CASSEVTANEQYF. DNA of the CDR3: TGTGCCAGCAGTGAAGTGACGGCCAATGAGCAGTACTTC.

This clonotype was counted between two and nine times. The rearrangement joins TRBV27 to TRBJ2-3; TRBD1 matches at 8 bases. Trimming cost V 5 bases and J 6 bases; bases outside gene matches: 13. The CDR3 loop spans 16 amino acids. CDR1 and CDR2 (germline): MNHEY, SMNVEV (reference sequence). CDR3: CASSTPGRGPGDTQYF. In DNA form, the CDR3 reads TGTGCCAGCAGTACCCCGGGCAGGGGGCCTGGGGATACGCAGTATTTT.

V and J are TRBV20-1 and TRBJ2-3; 7 nucleotides match TRBD2. The CDR3 loop spans 13 amino acids. V shed 4 bases and J 1 base; nucleotides not matched to a gene: 2. Germline CDR1 DFQATT, CDR2 SNEGSKA (reference sequence). CDR3 coding DNA: TGCAGTGCTATGGCGGGAGGCACAGATACGCAGTATTTT. Translation: CSAMAGGTDTQYF.